This T cell receptor (beta chain) was identified during a study of shared clonotypes between healthy human individuals. The study's findings and limits: Estimated clonotype richness was generally higher in naive than memory subsets. Since donors were few, the genetic and exposure-history diversity represented was limited.

Each subset's genomic DNA was split evenly across several immunoSEQ plates. Profiling relied on immunoSEQ multiplex PCR, and the TCRdb table lists in-frame clones only, not all of them. The sample contains millions of clones, 85% to 95% of which appear only once. Trimming removed 1 base at V and 2 bases at J, with 5 bases between. There are 12 residues in the CDR3. Germline V CDR1 and CDR2: GTSNPN, SVGIG (reference sequence). This clone was seen once. The target antigen is unknown. The receptor was isolated from a man aged 18 to 30 in good health. The sample consisted of naive CD4+ T cells sorted from blood. As to subset: CD45RA+ positively selected. The gene calls are TRBV30 and TRBJ1-2; D unresolved. In DNA form, the CDR3 reads TGTGCCTGGAGTGCGGAAAACTATGGCTACACCTTC. This sequence encodes CAWSAENYGYTF.